This T cell receptor beta chain was profiled in a study of T cell responses to AZD1222 COVID-19 vaccine. Broader study findings: Unmutated variant regions reportedly attract nearly half of all spike-specific TCRs.

The CDR3 runs 14 residues. The germline gives CDR1 LNHDA, CDR2 SQIVND (reference sequence). Trimming removed 3 bases from V and 8 bases from J, with 16 bases in between. In the case of this clone: Its target is unknown.

Clones were sequenced by immunoSEQ multiplex PCR, and TCRdb holds only the in-frame ones, with some missing. The table has over 150,000 clones, less than 95% seen once. The sequence came from an adult in good health. The chain is built from TRBV19 and TRBJ1-1, with a possible D match to TRBD1 (6 bases). Source: peripheral blood, taken on day 0 of AZD1222 vaccination. The CDR3 protein is CASSIEGRGGEAFF. CDR3 sequence (DNA): TGTGCCAGTAGTATCGAGGGCAGGGGCGGCGAAGCTTTCTTT.